This T cell receptor (beta chain) appears in the sequencing data of a study of neurological immune-mediated disorders. The CDR3 runs 14 residues. CDR1 and CDR2 (germline): SGHKS, YYEKEE (reference sequence). Findings and limits, study-wide: Private repertoires in all groups were suggested by the absence of shared CDR3 amino acid sequences among expanded clones across subjects. HTLV-1-associated myelopathy led in TCR clonal expansion, while multiple sclerosis ranked lowest, below healthy controls.

Template-switch 5'RACE cDNA synthesis added a 10-nucleotide unique molecular identifier. From 15-18 subjects, each sequencing run yielded over 160 million TCR-beta sequences. MiXCR, applied by TCRdb to the 5' RACE reads, yields one record per CDR3 protein. There are fewer than 90,000 distinct CDR3 sequences in the sample; over 9% occur only once, and around 1.8% lies in the top ten. As to this clonotype: Antigen: not known. This sequence may be a read error, since a much larger clone differs from it by one base.

This chain joins TRBV5-5 and TRBJ1-5; perhaps TRBD1 as D (6 bases). The sample comprised PBMCs. This sequence originates from a man aged 35-49 years in good health. The CDR3 coding sequence is TGTGCCAGCAGCTTGTTGGGGGGCGGTCAGCCCCGGCATTTT. This encodes CASSLLGGGQPRHF.